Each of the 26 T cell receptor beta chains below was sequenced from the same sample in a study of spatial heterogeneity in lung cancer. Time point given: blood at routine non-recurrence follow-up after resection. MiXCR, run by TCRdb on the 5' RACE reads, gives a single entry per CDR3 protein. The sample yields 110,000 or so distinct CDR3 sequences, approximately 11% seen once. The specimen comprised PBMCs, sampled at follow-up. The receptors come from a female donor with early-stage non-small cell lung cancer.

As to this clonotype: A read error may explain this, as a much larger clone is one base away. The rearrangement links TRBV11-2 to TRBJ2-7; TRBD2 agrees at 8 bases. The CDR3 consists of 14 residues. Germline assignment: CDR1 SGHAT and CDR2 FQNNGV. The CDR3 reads CARSLIQRGYEQYF. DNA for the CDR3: TGTGCCAGGAGCTTAATCCAGCGGGGGTACGAGCAGTACTTC.

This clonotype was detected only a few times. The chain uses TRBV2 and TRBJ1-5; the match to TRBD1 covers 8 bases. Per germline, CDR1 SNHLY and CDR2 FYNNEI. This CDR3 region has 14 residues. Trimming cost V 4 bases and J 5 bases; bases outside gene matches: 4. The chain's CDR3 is CASSVGQGHQPQHF. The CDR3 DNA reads TGTGCCAGCAGTGTCGGACAGGGCCATCAGCCCCAGCATTTT.

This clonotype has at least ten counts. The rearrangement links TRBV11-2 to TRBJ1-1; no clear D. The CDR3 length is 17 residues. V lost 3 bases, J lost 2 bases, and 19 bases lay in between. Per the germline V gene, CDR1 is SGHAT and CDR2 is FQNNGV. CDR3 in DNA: TGTGCCAGCAGCTTTACGTTGGCAGGACGACCCAACACTGAAGCTTTCTTT. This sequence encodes CASSFTLAGRPNTEAFF.

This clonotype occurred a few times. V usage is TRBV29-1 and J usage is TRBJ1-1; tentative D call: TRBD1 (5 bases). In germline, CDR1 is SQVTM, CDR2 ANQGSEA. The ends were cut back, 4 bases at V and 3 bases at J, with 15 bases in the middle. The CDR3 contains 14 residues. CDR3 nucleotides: TGCAGCGTTGTACCCCACCGAGGGGACACTGAAGCTTTCTTT. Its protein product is CSVVPHRGDTEAFF.

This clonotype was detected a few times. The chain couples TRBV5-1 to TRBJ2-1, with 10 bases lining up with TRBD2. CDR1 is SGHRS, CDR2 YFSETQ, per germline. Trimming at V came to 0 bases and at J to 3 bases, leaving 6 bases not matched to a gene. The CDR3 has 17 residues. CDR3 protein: CASSLVASGSFYNEQFF. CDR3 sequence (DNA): TGCGCCAGCAGCTTGGTCGCTAGCGGGAGTTTCTACAATGAGCAGTTCTTC.

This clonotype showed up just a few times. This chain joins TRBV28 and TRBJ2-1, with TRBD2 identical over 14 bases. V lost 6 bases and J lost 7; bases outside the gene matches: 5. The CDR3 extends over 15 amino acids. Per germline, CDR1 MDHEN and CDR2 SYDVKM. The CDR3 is CASSKWTSGRNEQFF. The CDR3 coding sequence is TGTGCCAGCAGCAAATGGACTAGCGGGAGGAATGAGCAGTTCTTC.

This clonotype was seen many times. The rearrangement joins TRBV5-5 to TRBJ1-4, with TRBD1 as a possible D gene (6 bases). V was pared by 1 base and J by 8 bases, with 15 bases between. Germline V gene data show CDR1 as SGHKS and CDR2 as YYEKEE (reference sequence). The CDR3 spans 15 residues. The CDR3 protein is CASSLNRVAEEKLFF. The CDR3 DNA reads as TGTGCCAGCAGCTTGAACAGGGTGGCGGAAGAAAAACTGTTTTTT.

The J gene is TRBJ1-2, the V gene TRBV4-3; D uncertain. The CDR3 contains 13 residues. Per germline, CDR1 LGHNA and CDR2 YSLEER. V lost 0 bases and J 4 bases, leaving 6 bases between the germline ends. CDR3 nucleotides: TGCGCCAGCAGCCAAGATTCGGGCTATGGCTACACCTTC. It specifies CASSQDSGYGYTF.

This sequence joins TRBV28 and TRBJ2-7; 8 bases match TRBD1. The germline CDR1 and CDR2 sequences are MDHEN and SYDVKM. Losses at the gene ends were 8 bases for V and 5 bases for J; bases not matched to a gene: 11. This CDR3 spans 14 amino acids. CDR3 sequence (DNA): TGTGCCAGCGGATTGCAAGGACAGGGCCACGAGCAGTACTTC. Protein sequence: CASGLQGQGHEQYF.

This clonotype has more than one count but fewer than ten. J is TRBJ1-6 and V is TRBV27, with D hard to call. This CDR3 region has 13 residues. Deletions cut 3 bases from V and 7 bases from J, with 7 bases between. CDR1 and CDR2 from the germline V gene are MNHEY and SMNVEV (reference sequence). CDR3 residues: CASSFFGNSPLHF. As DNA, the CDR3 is TGTGCCAGCAGTTTTTTTGGGAATTCACCCCTCCACTTT.

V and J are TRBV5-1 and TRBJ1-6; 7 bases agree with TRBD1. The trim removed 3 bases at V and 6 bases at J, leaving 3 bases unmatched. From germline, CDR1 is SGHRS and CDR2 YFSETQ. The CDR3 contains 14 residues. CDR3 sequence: CASSYDRANSPLHF. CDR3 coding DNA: TGCGCCAGCAGCTACGACAGGGCTAATTCACCCCTCCACTTT.

CDR3 nucleotides: TGTGCCAGCAGTTCCCCTCAGGGGACCTACAATGAGCAGTTCTTC. This sequence encodes CASSSPQGTYNEQFF. The gene calls are TRBV27 and TRBJ2-1, with D possibly TRBD1 on 6 matching bases. With 4 bases removed from V and 2 bases from J, the gap between germline ends came to 12 bases. This CDR3 has 15 amino acids. Per germline, CDR1 MNHEY and CDR2 SMNVEV (reference sequence).

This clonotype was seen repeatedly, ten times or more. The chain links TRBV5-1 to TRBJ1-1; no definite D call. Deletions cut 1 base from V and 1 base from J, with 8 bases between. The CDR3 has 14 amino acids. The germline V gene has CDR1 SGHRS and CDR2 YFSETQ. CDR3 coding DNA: TGCGCCAGCAGCTTGCAGGCAGAGAACACTGAAGCTTTCTTT. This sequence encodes CASSLQAENTEAFF.

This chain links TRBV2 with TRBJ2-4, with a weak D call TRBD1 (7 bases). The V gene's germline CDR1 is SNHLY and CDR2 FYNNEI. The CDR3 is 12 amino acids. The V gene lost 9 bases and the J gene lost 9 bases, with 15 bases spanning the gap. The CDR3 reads CASKTGRGIQYF. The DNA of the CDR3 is TGTGCCAGTAAGACAGGGCGGGGCATTCAGTACTTC.

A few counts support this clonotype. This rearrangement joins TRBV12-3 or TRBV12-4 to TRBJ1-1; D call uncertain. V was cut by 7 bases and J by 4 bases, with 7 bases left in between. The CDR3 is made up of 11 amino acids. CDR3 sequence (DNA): TGTGCCAGCACCGGGATCACTGAAGCTTTCTTT. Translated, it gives CASTGITEAFF.

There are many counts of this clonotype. The CDR3, as DNA: TGTGCCACCAGTGACCCAATGGAGGGGCAAGCTTTCTTT. It yields the protein CATSDPMEGQAFF. V and J are TRBV24-1 and TRBJ1-1; D may be TRBD1 (5 bases). Trimming pared 4 bases from V and 9 bases from J, leaving 14 bases between. CDR3 length: 13 residues. CDR1 and CDR2 from the germline V gene are KGHDR and SFDVKD.

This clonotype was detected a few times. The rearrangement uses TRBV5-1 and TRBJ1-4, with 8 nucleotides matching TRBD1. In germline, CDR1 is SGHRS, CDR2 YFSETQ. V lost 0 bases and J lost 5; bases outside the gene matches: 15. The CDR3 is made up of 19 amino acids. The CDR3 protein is CASSLARQGLRGDNEKLFF. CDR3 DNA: TGCGCCAGCAGCTTGGCGAGACAGGGGCTCCGCGGAGACAATGAAAAACTGTTTTTT. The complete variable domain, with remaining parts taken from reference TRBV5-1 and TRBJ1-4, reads KAGVTQTPRYLIKTRGQQVTLSCSPISGHRSVSWYQQTPGQGLQFLFEYFSETQRNKGNFPGRFSGRQFSNSRSEMNVSTLELGDSALYLCASSLARQGLRGDNEKLFFGSGTQLSVL.

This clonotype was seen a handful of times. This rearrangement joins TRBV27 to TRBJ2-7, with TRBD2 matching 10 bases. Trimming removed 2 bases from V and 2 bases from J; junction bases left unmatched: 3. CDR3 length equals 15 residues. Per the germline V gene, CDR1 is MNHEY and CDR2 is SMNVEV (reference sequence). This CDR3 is CASSLKSGRAYEQYF. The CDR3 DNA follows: TGTGCCAGCAGTTTAAAAAGCGGGAGGGCCTACGAGCAGTACTTC.

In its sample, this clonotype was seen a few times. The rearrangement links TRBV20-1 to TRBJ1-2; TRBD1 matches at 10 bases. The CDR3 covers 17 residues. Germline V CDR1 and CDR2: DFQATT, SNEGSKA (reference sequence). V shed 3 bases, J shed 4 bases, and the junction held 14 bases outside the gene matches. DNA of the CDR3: TGCAGTGCTAGTTCGCGGGACAGGGGCCAAACCCTCTATGGCTACACCTTC. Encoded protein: CSASSRDRGQTLYGYTF.

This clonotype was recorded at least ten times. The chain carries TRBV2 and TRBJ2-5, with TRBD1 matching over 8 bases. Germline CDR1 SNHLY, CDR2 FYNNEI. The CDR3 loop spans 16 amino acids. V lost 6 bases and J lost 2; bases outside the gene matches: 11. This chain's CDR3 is CASSRGLKQGQETQYF. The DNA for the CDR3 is TGTGCCAGCAGCAGGGGGCTTAAGCAGGGACAAGAGACCCAGTACTTC. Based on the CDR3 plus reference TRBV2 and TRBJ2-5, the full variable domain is EPEVTQTPSHQVTQMGQEVILRCVPISNHLYFYWYRQILGQKVEFLVSFYNNEISEKSEIFDDQFSVERPDGSNFTLKIRSTKLEDSAMYFCASSRGLKQGQETQYFGPGTRLLVL.

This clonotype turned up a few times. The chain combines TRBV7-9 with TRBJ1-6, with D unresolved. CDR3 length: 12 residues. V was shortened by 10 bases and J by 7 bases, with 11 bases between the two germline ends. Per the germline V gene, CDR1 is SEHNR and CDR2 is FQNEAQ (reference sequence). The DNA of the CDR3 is TGTGCCACAACAAGTTGGAATTCACCCCTCCACTTT. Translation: CATTSWNSPLHF.

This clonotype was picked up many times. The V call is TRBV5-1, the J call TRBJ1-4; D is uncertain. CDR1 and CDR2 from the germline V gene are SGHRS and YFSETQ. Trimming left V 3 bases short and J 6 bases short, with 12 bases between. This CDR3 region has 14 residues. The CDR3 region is CASSSLPPDEKLFF. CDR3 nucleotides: TGCGCCAGCAGCTCGTTGCCGCCAGATGAAAAACTGTTTTTT.

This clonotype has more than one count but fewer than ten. The CDR3 nucleotides read TGTGCCAGCAGCTCCCAGCGGGGCACAGATACGCAGTATTTT. Protein product: CASSSQRGTDTQYF. The chain combines TRBV7-2 with TRBJ2-3; a weak D match, TRBD2 (6 bases). CDR3 length: 14 residues. Trimming pared 4 bases from V and 1 base from J, leaving 9 bases between. Germline CDR1 is SGHTA and CDR2 is FQGNSA.

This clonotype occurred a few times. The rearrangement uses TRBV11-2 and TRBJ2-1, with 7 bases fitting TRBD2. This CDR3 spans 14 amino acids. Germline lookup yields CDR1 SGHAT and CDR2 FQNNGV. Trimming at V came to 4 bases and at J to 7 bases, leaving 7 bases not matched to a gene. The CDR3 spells CASSSTGGGNEQFF. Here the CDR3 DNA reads TGTGCCAGCAGCTCCACGGGGGGTGGAAATGAGCAGTTCTTC.

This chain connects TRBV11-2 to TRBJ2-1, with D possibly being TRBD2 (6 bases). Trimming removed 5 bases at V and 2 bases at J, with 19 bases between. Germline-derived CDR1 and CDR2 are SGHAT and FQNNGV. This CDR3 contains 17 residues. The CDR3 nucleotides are TGTGCCAGCAGCGTAAGATTGGGGAGGTTCCCCTACAATGAGCAGTTCTTC. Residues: CASSVRLGRFPYNEQFF.

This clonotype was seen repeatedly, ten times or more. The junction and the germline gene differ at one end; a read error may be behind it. CDR3 loop: CASSYSMTSGSPQRF. In DNA form, the CDR3 reads TGTGCCAGCAGTTACTCTATGACTAGCGGGAGTCCCCAGCGCTTC. V and J are TRBV6-2 or TRBV6-3 and TRBJ2-7; the match to TRBD2 covers 12 bases. This CDR3 spans 15 amino acids. Per the germline V gene, CDR1 is MNHEY and CDR2 is SVGEGT.